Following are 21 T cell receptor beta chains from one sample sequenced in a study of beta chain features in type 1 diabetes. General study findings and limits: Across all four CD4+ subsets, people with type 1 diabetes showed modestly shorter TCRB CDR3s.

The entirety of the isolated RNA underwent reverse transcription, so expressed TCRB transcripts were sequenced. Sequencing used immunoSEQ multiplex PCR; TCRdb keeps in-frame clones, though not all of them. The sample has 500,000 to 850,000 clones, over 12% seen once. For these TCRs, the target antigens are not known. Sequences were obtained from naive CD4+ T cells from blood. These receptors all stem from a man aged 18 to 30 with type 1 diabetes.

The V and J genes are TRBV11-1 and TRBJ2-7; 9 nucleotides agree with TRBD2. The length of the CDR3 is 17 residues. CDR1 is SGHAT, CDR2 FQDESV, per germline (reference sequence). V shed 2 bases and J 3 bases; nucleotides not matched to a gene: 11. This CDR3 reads CASSLLAGNLGGYEQYF. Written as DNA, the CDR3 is TGTGCCAGCAGCTTACTAGCGGGAAATTTGGGAGGCTACGAGCAGTACTTC.

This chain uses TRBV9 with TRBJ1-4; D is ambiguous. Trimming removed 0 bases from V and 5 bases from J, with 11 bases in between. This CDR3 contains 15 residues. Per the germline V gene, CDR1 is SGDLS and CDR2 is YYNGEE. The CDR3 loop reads CASSVDPVSNEKLFF. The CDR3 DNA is TGTGCCAGCAGCGTAGATCCGGTCTCCAATGAAAAACTGTTTTTT. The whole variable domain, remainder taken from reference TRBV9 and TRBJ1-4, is DSGVTQTPKHLITATGQRVTLRCSPRSGDLSVYWYQQSLDQGLQFLIQYYNGEERAKGNILERFSAQQFPDLHSELNLSSLELGDSALYFCASSVDPVSNEKLFFGSGTQLSVL.

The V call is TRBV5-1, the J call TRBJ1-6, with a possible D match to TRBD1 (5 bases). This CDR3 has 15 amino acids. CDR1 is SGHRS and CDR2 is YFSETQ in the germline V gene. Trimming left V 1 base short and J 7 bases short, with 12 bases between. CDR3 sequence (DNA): TGCGCCAGCAGCTTGACAGGCCAGGAAAATTCACCCCTCCACTTT. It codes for CASSLTGQENSPLHF.

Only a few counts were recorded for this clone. CDR3 in DNA: TGCAGTGTAAGGTCTTACAATGAGCAGTTCTTC. It translates to CSVRSYNEQFF. The chain carries TRBV20-1 and TRBJ2-1; no clear D gene. CDR3 length: 11 amino acids. CDR1 is DFQATT, CDR2 SNEGSKA, per germline (reference sequence). V was trimmed by 7 bases and J by 4 bases, leaving 8 bases between them.

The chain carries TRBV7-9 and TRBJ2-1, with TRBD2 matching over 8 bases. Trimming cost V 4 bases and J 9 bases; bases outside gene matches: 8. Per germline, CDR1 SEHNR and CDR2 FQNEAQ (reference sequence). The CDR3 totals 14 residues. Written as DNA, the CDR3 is TGTGCCAGCAGCTCCACACGGGGGGGCAGTGAGCAGTTCTTC. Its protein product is CASSSTRGGSEQFF.

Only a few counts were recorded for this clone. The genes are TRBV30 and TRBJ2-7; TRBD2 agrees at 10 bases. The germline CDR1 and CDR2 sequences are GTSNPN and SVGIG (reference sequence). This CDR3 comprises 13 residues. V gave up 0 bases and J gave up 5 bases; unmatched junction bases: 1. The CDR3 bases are TGTGCCTGGAGTGTAGGGACTAGCGACGAGCAGTACTTC. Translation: CAWSVGTSDEQYF. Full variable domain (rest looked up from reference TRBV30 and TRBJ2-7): SQTIHQWPATLVQPVGSPLSLECTVEGTSNPNLYWYRQAAGRGLQLLFYSVGIGQISSEVPQNLSASRPQDRQFILSSKKLLLSDSGFYLCAWSVGTSDEQYFGPGTRLTVT.

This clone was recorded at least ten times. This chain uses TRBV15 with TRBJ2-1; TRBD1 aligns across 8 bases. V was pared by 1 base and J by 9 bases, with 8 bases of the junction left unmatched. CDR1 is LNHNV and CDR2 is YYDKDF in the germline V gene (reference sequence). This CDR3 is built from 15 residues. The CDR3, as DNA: TGTGCCACCAGCAGAGCGGGCTACAGGGGGAGTGAGCAGTTCTTC. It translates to CATSRAGYRGSEQFF.

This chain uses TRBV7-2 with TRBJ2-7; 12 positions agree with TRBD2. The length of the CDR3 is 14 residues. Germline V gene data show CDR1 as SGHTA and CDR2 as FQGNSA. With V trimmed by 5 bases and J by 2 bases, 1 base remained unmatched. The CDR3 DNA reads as TGTGCCAGCAGCAGGACTAGCGGGACCTACGAGCAGTACTTC. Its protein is CASSRTSGTYEQYF.

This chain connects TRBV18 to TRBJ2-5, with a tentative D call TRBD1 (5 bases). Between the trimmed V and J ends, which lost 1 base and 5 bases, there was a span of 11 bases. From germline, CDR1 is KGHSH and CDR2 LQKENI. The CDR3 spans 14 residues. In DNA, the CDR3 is TGTGCCAGCTCACCACGACAGACCCGTGAGACCCAGTACTTC. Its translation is CASSPRQTRETQYF.

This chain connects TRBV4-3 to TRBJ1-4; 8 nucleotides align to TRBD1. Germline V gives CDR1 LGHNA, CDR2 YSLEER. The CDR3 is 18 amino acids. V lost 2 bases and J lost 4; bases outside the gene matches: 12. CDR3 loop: CASSQRLFGTGNNEKLFF. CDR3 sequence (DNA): TGCGCCAGCAGCCAACGCTTGTTTGGGACAGGCAATAATGAAAAACTGTTTTTT.

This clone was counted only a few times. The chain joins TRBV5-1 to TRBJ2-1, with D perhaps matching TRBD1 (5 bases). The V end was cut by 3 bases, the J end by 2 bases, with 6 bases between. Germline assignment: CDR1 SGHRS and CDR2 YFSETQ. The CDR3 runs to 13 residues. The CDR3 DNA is TGCGCCAGCAGCTCGGACACCTACAATGAGCAGTTCTTC. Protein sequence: CASSSDTYNEQFF.

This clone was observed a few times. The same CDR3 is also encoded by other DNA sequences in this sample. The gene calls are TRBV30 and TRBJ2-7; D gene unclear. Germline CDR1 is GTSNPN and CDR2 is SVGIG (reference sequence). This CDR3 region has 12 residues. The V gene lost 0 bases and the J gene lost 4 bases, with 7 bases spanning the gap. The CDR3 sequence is CAWSVSRYEQYF. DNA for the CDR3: TGTGCCTGGAGTGTGAGCAGATACGAGCAGTACTTC.

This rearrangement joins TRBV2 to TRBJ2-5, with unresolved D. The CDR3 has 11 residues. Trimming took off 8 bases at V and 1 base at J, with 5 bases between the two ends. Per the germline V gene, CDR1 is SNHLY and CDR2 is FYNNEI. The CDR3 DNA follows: TGTGCCAGCCGACCCCAAGAGACCCAGTACTTC. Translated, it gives CASRPQETQYF. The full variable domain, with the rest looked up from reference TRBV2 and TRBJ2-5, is EPEVTQTPSHQVTQMGQEVILRCVPISNHLYFYWYRQILGQKVEFLVSFYNNEISEKSEIFDDQFSVERPDGSNFTLKIRSTKLEDSAMYFCASRPQETQYFGPGTRLLVL.

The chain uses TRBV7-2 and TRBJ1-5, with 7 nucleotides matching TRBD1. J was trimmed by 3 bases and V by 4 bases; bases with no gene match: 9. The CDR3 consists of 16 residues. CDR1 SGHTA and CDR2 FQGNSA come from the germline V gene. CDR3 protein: CASSSNRGTVNQPQHF. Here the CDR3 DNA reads TGTGCCAGCAGCTCCAATAGGGGGACAGTCAATCAGCCCCAGCATTTT.

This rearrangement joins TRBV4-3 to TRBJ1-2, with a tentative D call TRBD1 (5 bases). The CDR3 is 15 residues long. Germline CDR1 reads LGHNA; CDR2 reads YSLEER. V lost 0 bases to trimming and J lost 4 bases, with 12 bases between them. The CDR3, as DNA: TGCGCCAGCAGCCAAGAGGGCAGGGTGGTCTATGGCTACACCTTC. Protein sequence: CASSQEGRVVYGYTF.

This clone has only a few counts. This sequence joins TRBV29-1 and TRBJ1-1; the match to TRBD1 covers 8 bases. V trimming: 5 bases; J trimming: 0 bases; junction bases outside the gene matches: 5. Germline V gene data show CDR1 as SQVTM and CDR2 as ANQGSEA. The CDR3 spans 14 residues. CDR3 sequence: CSVQRTGMNTEAFF. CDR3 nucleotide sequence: TGCAGCGTTCAAAGGACAGGGATGAACACTGAAGCTTTCTTT. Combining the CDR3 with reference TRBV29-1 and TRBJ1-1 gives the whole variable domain SAVISQKPSRDICQRGTSLTIQCQVDSQVTMMFWYRQQPGQSLTLIATANQGSEATYESGFVIDKFPISRPNLTFSTLTVSNMSPEDSSIYLCSVQRTGMNTEAFFGQGTRLTVV.

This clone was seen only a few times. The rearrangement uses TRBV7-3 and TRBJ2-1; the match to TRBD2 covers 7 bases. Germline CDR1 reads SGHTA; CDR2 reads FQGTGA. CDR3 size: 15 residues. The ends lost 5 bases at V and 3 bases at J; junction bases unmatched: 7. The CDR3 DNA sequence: TGTGCCAGCAGCGCGGGGGAACTCCTCTACAATGAGCAGTTCTTC. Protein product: CASSAGELLYNEQFF.

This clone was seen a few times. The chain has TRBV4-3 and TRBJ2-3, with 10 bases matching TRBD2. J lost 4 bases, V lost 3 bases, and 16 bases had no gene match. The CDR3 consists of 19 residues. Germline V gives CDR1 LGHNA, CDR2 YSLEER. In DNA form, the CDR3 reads TGCGCCAGCAGCCATAAGAGCAATGGAGCGGGGGGGCCTTCAGATACGCAGTATTTT. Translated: CASSHKSNGAGGPSDTQYF.

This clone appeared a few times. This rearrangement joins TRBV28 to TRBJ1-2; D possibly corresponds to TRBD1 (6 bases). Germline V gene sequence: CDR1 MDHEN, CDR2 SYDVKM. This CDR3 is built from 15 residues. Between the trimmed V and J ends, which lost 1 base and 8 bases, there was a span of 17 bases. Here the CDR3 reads CASSLSEGHGLGYTF. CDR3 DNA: TGTGCCAGCAGTTTATCTGAGGGACACGGTTTAGGCTACACCTTC.

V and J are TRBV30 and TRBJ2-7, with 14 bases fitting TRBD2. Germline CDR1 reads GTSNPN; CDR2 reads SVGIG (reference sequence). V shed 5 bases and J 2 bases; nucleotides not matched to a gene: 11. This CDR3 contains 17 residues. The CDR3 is CAWGSSGTSGSPYEQYF. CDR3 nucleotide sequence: TGTGCCTGGGGATCGTCCGGGACTAGCGGGAGTCCCTACGAGCAGTACTTC. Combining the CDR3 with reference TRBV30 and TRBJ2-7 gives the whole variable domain SQTIHQWPATLVQPVGSPLSLECTVEGTSNPNLYWYRQAAGRGLQLLFYSVGIGQISSEVPQNLSASRPQDRQFILSSKKLLLSDSGFYLCAWGSSGTSGSPYEQYFGPGTRLTVT.

CDR3 residues: CASSPNEKLFF. The CDR3 nucleotides read TGTGCCAGCAGTCCTAATGAAAAACTGTTTTTT. V is TRBV2 and J is TRBJ1-4; D not certain. V lost 5 bases to trimming and J lost 3 bases, with 1 base between them. The CDR3 totals 11 residues. Germline assignment: CDR1 SNHLY and CDR2 FYNNEI.